These 5 T cell receptor beta chains were all obtained from the same sample, sequenced in a study of T cell changes during pregnancy in multiple sclerosis. Using immunoSEQ multiplex PCR, the repertoire was profiled, and TCRdb retains in-frame clones only, with some absent. This repertoire shows 45,000 to 70,000 clones, around 92% found once; its top ten account for about 0.18%. The material was CD4+ T cells from peripheral blood mononuclear cells, obtained after pregnancy. These receptors all stem from a female donor in good health, enrolled as a control in a pregnancy study.

The chain couples TRBV19 to TRBJ1-2; D gene unclear. V lost 3 bases, J lost 7 bases, and 9 bases lay in between. This CDR3 region has 12 residues. Germline values: CDR1 LNHDA, CDR2 SQIVND (reference sequence). The CDR3 DNA follows: TGTGCCAGTAGTATGCGGGAGGCTGGCTACACCTTC. Amino acids: CASSMREAGYTF.

The V and J genes are TRBV7-2 and TRBJ1-5; a weak D match, TRBD1 (5 bases). Germline V gene lookup returns CDR1 SGHTA and CDR2 FQGNSA. Trimming took off 5 bases at V and 0 bases at J, with 17 bases between the two ends. The CDR3 runs 17 residues. The CDR3 is CASSARGGGGSNQPQHF. The DNA for the CDR3 is TGTGCCAGCAGCGCGCGCGGGGGGGGTGGTAGCAATCAGCCCCAGCATTTT.

The CDR3 sequence is CASSVVRGAAEAFF. DNA of the CDR3: TGTGCCAGCAGCGTAGTGAGAGGAGCGGCTGAAGCTTTCTTT. The chain carries TRBV9 and TRBJ1-1; D is unresolved. Trimming removed 0 bases at V and 6 bases at J, with 12 bases between. The CDR3 consists of 14 residues. CDR1 is SGDLS and CDR2 is YYNGEE in the germline V gene.

This clone was seen a handful of times. The V and J genes are TRBV4-2 and TRBJ1-6, with D unclear. The V and J ends lost 0 bases and 7 bases respectively, with 10 bases between them. The CDR3 extends over 15 amino acids. Germline loops: CDR1 LGHNA, CDR2 YNFKEQ. CDR3 sequence reads: CASSQDPLSNSPLHF. Here the CDR3 DNA reads TGTGCCAGCAGCCAAGATCCCTTGTCGAATTCACCCCTCCACTTT.

The V gene is TRBV27, the J gene TRBJ1-4, with TRBD1 as a possible D gene (5 bases). Germline V gives CDR1 MNHEY, CDR2 SMNVEV (reference sequence). The CDR3 sequence is 14 residues long. V gave up 3 bases and J gave up 2 bases, with 7 bases separating them. CDR3 sequence (DNA): TGTGCCAGCAGTTTCGGGGGTACTAATGAAAAACTGTTTTTT. Its translation: CASSFGGTNEKLFF.